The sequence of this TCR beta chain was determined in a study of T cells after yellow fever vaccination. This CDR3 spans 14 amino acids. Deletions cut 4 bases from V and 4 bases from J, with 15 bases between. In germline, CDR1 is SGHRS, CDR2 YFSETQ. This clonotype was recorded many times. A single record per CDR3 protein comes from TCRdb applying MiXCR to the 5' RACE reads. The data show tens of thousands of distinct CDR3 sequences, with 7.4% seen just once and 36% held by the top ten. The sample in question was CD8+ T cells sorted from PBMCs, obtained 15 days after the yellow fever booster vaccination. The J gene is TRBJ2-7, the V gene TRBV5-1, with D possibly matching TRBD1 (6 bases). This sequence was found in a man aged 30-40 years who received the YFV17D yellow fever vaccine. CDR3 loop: CASSHTSTGYEQYF. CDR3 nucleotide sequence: TGCGCCAGCAGCCATACCTCGACAGGTTACGAGCAGTACTTC.